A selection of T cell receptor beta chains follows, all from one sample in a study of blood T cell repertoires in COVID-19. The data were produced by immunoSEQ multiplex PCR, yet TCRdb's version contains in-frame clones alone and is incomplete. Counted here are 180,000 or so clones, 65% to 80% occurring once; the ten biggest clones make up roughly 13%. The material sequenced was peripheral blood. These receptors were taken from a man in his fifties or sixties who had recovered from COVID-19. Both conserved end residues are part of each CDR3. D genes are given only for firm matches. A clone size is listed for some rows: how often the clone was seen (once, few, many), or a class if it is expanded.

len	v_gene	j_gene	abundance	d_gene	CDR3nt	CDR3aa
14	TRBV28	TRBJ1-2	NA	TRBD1	TGTGCCAGCATGTGGGGGACAGGAAACTATGGCTACACCTTC	CASMWGTGNYGYTF
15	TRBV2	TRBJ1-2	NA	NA	TGTGCCAGCTCCTCAAAATCGACAGCCTCTTATGGCTACACCTTC	CASSSKSTASYGYTF
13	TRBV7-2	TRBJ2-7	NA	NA	TGTGCCAGCAGCTCGTACACAGGGTCGGAGCAGTACTTC	CASSSYTGSEQYF
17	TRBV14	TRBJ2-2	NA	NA	TGTGCCAGCAGCCAACGAGCGGCCACACGGGTAGCCGGGGAGCTGTTTTTT	CASSQRAATRVAGELFF
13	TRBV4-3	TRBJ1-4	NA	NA	TGCGCCAGCGGACACGCAACTAATGAAAAACTGTTTTTT	CASGHATNEKLFF
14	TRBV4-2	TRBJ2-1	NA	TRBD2	TGTGCCAGCAGCCGTAGCGGGAGGGCGGTTGAGCAGTTCTTC	CASSRSGRAVEQFF
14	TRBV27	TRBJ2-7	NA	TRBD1	TGTGCCAGCAGTCTATCCAGGGGGCCCTACGAGCAGTACTTC	CASSLSRGPYEQYF
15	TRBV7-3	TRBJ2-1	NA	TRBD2	TGTGCCAGCAGCATTAGCGGGGGACTAAACAATGAGCAGTTCTTC	CASSISGGLNNEQFF
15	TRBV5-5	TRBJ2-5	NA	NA	TGTGCCAGCAGCTCCAAAAGACTAGATTTCGAGACCCAGTACTTC	CASSSKRLDFETQYF
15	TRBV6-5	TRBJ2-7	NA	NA	TGTGCCAGCAAGTCGGGGGTATCAACGGCCTACGAGCAGTACTTC	CASKSGVSTAYEQYF
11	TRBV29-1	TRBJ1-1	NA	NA	TGCAGCGTTGATCAAATTTCGGGAGCTTTCTTT	CSVDQISGAFF
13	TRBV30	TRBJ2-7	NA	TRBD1	TGTGCCTGGAGTACCGGGACAGACTACGAGCAGTACTTC	CAWSTGTDYEQYF
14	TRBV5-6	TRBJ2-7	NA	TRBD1	TGTGCCAGCAGTGGACAGGAGGCCCTACGCGTGCAGTACTTC	CASSGQEALRVQYF
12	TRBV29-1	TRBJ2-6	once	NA	TGCAGCGTTATACTGGGGGCCAACGTCCTGACTTTC	CSVILGANVLTF
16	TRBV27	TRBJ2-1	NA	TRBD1	TGTGCCAGCAGTTTAATCCCGGGACAGACATACAATGAGCAGTTCTTC	CASSLIPGQTYNEQFF
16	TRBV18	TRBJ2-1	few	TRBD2	TGTGCCAGCTCACCAAGCCCCGGGAGGGCAAACAATGAGCAGTTCTTC	CASSPSPGRANNEQFF
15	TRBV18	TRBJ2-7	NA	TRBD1	TGTGCCAGCTCACCTCCCGGGACAGTCCTTAACGAGCAGTACTTC	CASSPPGTVLNEQYF
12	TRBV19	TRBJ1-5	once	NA	TGTGCCAGTAGTCTTCTCCGGCAGCCCCAGCATTTT	CASSLLRQPQHF
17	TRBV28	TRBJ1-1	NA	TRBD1	TGTGCCAGCAGTTTCTTTTTTCTTCGGGACAGGGGATCTGAAGCTTTCTTT	CASSFFFLRDRGSEAFF
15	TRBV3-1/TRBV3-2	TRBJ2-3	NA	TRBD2	TGTGCCAGCAGTAAGACTAGCGGAGGCACAGATACGCAGTATTTT	CASSKTSGGTDTQYF
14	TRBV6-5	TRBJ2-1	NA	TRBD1	TGTGCCAGCAGACGCCGCACAGGGGATAATGAGCAGTTCTTC	CASRRRTGDNEQFF
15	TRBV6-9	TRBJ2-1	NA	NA	TGTGCCAGCAGTTTTATCCAGAAAACATACAATGAGCAGTTCTTC	CASSFIQKTYNEQFF
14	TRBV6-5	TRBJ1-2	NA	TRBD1	TGTGCCAGCAGACGACAGGGAGAAAACTATGGCTACACCTTC	CASRRQGENYGYTF